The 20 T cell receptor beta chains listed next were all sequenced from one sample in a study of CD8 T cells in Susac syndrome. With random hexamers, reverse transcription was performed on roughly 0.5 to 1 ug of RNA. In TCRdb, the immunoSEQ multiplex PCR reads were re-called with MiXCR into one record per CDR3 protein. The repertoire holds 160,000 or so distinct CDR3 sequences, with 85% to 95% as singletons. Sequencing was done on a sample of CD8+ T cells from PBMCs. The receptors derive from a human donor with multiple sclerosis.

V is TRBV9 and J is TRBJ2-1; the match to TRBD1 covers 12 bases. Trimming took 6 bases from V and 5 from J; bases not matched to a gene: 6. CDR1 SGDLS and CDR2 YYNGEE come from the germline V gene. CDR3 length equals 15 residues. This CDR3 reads CASTLRDRGHNEQFF. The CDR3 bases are TGTGCCAGCACCCTACGGGACAGGGGGCACAATGAGCAGTTCTTC.

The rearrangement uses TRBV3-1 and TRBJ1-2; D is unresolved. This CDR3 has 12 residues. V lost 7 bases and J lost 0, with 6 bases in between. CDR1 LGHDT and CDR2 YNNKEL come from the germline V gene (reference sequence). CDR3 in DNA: TGTGCCAGCATAGGACCTAACTATGGCTACACCTTC. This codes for CASIGPNYGYTF.

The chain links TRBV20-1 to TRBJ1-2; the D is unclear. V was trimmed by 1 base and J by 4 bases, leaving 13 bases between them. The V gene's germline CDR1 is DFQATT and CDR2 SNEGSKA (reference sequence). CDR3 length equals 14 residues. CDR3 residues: CSARGGSSFYGYTF. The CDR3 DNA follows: TGCAGTGCTAGAGGAGGCAGCTCTTTCTATGGCTACACCTTC.

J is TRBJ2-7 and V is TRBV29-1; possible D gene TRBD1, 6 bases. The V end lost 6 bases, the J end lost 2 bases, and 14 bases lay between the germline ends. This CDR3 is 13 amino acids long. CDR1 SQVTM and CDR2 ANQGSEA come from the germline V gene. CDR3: CSVTGQMAYEQYF. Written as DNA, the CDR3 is TGCAGCGTGACGGGACAAATGGCCTACGAGCAGTACTTC.

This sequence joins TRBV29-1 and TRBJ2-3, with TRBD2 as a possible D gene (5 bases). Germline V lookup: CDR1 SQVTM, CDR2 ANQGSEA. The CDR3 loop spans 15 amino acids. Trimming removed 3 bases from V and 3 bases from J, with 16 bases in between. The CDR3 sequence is CSVEFPGDGTDTQYF. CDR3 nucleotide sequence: TGCAGCGTTGAGTTCCCCGGGGATGGAACAGATACGCAGTATTTT.

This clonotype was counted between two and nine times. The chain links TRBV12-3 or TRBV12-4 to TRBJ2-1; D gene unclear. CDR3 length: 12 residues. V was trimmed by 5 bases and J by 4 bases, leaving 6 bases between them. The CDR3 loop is CASSPIYNEQFF. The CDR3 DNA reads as TGTGCCAGCAGTCCCATATACAATGAGCAGTTCTTC.

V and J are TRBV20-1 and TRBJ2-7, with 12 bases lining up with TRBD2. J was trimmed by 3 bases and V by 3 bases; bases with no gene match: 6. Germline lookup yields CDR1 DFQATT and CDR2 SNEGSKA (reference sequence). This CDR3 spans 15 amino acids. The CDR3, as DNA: TGCAGTGCTAGTTCACCGACTAGCGGGAGCTACGAGCAGTACTTC. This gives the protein CSASSPTSGSYEQYF.

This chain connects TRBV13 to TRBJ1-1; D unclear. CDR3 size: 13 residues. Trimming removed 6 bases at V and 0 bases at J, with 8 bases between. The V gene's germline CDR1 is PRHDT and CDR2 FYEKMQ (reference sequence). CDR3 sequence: CASRDAMNTEAFF. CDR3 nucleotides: TGTGCCAGCAGGGACGCTATGAACACTGAAGCTTTCTTT.

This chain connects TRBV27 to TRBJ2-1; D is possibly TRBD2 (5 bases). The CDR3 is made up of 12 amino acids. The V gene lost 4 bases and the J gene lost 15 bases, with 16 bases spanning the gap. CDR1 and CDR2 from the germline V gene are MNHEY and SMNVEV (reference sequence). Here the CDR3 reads CASSSGGLLLFF. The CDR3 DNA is TGTGCCAGCAGTTCCGGCGGGCTCCTCCTGTTCTTC.

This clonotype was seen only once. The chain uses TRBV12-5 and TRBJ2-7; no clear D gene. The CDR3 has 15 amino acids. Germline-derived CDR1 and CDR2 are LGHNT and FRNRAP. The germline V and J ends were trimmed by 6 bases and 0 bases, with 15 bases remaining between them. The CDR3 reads CASGQTDDFSYEQYF. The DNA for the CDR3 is TGTGCTAGTGGCCAAACAGACGACTTCTCCTACGAGCAGTACTTC. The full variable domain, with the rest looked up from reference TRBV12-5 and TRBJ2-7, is DARVTQTPRHKVTEMGQEVTMRCQPILGHNTVFWYRQTMMQGLELLAYFRNRAPLDDSGMPKDRFSAEMPDATLATLKIQPSEPRDSAVYFCASGQTDDFSYEQYFGPGTRLTVT.

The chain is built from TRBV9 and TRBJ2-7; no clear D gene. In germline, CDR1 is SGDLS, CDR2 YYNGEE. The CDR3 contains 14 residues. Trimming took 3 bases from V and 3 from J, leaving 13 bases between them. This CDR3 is CASSGGPTHYEQYF. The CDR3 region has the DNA TGTGCCAGCAGCGGTGGACCGACTCACTACGAGCAGTACTTC.

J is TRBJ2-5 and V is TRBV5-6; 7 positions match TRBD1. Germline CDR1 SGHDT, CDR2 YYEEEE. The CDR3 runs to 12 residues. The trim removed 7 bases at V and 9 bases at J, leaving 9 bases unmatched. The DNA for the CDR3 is TGTGCCAGCGGACGGGACAGTCCAGCCCAGTACTTC. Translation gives CASGRDSPAQYF.

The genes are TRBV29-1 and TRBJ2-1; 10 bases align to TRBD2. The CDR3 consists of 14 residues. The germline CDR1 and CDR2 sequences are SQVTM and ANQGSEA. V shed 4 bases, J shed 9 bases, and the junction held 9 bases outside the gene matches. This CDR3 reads CSVAGLAGVSEQFF. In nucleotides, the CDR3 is TGCAGCGTTGCTGGGCTAGCGGGAGTAAGTGAGCAGTTCTTC.

The CDR3 sequence is CASSVGRYNEQFF. CDR3 nucleotides: TGTGCCAGCAGCGTAGGTCGTTACAATGAGCAGTTCTTC. The chain joins TRBV9 to TRBJ2-1, with D uncertain. The CDR3 is 13 amino acids. The V end lost 0 bases, the J end lost 4 bases, and 5 bases lay between the germline ends. Germline V lookup: CDR1 SGDLS, CDR2 YYNGEE.

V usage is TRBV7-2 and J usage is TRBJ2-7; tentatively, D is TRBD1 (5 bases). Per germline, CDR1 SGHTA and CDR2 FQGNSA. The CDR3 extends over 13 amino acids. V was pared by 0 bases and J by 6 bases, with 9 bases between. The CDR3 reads CASSLAQGSEQYF. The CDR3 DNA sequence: TGTGCCAGCAGCTTAGCCCAGGGCTCCGAGCAGTACTTC.

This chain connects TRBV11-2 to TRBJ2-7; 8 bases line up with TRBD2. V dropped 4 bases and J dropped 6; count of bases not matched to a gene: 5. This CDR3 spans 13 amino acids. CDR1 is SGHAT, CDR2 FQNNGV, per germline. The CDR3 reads CASSYVLAAEQYF. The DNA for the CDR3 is TGTGCCAGCAGCTACGTACTAGCGGCCGAGCAGTACTTC.

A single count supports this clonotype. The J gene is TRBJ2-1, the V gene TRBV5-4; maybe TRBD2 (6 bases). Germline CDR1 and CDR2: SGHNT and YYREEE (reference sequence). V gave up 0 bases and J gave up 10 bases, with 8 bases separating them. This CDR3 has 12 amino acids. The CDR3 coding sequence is TGTGCCAGCAGCTTGGCCCGGGAGGAGCAGTTCTTC. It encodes CASSLAREEQFF.

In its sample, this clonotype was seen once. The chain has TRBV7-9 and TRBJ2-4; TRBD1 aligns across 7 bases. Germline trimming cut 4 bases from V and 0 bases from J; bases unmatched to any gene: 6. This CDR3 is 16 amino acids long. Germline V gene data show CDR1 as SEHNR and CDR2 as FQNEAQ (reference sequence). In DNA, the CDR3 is TGTGCCAGCAGCTCGTCCGGGACAGAAGCCAAAAACATTCAGTACTTC. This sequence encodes CASSSSGTEAKNIQYF.

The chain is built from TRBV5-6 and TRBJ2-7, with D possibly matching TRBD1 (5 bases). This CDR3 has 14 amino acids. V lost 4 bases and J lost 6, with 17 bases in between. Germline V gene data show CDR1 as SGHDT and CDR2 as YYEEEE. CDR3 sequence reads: CASSLPGQNLEQYF. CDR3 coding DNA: TGTGCCAGCAGCCTTCCAGGGCAGAACCTCGAGCAGTACTTC.

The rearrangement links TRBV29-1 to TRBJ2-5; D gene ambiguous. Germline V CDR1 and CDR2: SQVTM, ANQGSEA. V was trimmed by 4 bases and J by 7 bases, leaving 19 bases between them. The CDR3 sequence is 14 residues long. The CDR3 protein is CSVVSGDGPGTQYF. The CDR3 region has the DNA TGCAGCGTTGTCTCCGGAGACGGTCCGGGGACCCAGTACTTC.